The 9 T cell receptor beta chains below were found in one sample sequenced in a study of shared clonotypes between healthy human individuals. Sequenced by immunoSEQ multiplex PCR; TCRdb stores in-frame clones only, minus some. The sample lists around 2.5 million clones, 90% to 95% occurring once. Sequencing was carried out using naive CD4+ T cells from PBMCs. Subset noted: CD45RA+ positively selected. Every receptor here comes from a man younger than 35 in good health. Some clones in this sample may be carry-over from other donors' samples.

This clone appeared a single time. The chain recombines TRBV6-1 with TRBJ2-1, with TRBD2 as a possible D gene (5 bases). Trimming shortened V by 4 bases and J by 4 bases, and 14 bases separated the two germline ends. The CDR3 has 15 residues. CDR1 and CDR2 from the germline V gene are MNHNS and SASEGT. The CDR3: CASSADPAVYNEQFF. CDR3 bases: TGTGCCAGCAGTGCCGACCCAGCGGTGTACAATGAGCAGTTCTTC.

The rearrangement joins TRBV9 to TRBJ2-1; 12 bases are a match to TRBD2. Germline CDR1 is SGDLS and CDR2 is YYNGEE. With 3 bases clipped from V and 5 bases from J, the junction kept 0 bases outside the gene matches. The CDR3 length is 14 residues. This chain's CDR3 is CASSGTSGNNEQFF. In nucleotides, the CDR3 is TGTGCCAGCAGCGGGACTAGCGGGAACAATGAGCAGTTCTTC.

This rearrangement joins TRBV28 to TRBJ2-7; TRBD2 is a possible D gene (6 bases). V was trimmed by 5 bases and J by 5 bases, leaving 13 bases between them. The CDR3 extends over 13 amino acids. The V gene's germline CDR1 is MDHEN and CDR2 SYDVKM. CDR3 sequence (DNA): TGTGCCAGCAGTCTCTACTCGGGAGACGAGCAGTACTTC. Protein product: CASSLYSGDEQYF.

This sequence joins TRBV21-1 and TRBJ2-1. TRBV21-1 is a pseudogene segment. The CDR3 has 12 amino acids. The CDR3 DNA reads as TGTGCCAGCAGTCTCAGTACGGATGAGCAGTTCTTC. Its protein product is CASSLSTDEQFF.

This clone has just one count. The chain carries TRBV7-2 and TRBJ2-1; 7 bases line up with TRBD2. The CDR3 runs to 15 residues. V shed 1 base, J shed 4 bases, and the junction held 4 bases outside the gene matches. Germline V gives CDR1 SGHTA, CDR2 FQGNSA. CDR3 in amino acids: CASSLVRESYNEQFF. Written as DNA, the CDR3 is TGTGCCAGCAGCTTAGTGCGGGAGAGTTACAATGAGCAGTTCTTC.

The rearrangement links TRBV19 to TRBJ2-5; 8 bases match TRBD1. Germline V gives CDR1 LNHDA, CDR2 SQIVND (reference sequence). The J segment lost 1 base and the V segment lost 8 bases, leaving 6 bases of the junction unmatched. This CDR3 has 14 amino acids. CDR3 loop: CASGYRGIQETQYF. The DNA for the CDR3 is TGTGCCAGTGGATACAGGGGGATCCAAGAGACCCAGTACTTC.

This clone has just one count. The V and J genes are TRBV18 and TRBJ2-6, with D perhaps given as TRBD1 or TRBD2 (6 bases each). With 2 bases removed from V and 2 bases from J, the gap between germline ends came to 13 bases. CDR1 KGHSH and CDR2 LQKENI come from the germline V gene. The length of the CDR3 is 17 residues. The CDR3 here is CASSPRGDGAGANVLTF. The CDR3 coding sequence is TGTGCCAGCTCACCAAGGGGGGACGGAGCTGGGGCCAACGTCCTGACTTTC.

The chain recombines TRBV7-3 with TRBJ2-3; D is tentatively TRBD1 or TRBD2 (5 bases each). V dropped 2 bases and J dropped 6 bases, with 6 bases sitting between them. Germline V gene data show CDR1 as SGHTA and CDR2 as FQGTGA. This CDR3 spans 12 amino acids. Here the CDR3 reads CASSLWGDTQYF. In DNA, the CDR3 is TGTGCCAGCAGCTTATGGGGGGATACGCAGTATTTT.

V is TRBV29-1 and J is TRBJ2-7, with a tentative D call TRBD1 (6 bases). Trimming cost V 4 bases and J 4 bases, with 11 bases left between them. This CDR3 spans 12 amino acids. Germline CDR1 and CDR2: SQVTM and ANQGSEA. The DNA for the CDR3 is TGCAGCGTTGCGGGCAGGGGTTACGAGCAGTACTTC. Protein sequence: CSVAGRGYEQYF.